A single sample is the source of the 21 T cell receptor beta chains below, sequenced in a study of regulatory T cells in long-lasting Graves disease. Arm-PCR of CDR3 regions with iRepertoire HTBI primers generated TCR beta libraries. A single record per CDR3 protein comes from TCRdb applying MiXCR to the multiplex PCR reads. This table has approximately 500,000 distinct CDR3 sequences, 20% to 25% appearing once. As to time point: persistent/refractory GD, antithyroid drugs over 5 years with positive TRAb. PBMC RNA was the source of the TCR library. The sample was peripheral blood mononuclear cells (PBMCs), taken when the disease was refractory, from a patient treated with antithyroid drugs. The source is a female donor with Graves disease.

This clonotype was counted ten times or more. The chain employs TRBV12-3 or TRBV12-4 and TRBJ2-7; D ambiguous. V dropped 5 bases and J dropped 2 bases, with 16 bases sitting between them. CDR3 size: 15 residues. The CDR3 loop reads CASSPARTFAYEQYF. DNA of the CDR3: TGTGCCAGCAGTCCCGCGCGCACGTTCGCCTACGAGCAGTACTTC.

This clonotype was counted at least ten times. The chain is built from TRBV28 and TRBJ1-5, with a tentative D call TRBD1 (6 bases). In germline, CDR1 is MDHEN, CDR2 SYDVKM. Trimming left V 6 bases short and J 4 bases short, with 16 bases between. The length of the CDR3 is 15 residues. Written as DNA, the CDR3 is TGTGCCAGCAGAACCACAGGGTGGGGTAATCAGCCCCAGCATTTT. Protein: CASRTTGWGNQPQHF.

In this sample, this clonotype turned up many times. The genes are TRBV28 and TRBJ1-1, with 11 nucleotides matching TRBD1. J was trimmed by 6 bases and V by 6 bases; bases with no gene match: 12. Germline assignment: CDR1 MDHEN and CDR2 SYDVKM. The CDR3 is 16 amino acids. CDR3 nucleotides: TGTGCCAGCAGCTACCCGGGACAGGGGGTATCGGCTGAAGCTTTCTTT. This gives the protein CASSYPGQGVSAEAFF.

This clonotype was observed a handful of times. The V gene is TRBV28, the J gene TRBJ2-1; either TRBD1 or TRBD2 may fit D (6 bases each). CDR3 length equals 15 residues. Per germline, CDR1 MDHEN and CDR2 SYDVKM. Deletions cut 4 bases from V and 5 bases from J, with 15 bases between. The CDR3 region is CASSSLGGWNNEQFF. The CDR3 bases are TGTGCCAGCAGTTCATTGGGGGGCTGGAACAATGAGCAGTTCTTC.

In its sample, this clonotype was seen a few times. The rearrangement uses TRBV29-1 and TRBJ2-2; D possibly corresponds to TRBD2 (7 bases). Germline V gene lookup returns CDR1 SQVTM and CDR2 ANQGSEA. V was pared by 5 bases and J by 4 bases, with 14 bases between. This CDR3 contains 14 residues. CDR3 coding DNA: TGCAGCGTTTCAAGCGGGACATTCACCGGGGAGCTGTTTTTT. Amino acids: CSVSSGTFTGELFF.

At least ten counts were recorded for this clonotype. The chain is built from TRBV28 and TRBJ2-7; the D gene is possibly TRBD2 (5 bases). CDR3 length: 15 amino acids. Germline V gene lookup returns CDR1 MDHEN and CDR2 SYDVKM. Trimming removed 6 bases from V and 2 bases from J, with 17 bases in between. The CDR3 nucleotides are TGTGCCAGCAGAAACCCAGCGGCTAGGGCCTACGAGCAGTACTTC. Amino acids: CASRNPAARAYEQYF. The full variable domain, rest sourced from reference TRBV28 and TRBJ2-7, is DVKVTQSSRYLVKRTGEKVFLECVQDMDHENMFWYRQDPGLGLRLIYFSYDVKMKEKGDIPEGYSVSREKKERFSLILESASTNQTSMYLCASRNPAARAYEQYFGPGTRLTVT.

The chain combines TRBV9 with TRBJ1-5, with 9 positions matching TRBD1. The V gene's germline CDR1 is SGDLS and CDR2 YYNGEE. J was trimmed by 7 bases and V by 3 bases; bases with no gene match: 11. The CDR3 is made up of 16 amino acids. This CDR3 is CASSAGGGTGWQPQHF. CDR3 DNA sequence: TGTGCCAGCAGCGCGGGGGGAGGGACAGGGTGGCAGCCCCAGCATTTT.

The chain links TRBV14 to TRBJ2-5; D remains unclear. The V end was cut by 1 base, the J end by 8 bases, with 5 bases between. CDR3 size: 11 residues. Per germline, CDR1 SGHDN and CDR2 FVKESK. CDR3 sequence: CASSQVSTQYF. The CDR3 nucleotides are TGTGCCAGCAGCCAAGTCAGTACCCAGTACTTC.

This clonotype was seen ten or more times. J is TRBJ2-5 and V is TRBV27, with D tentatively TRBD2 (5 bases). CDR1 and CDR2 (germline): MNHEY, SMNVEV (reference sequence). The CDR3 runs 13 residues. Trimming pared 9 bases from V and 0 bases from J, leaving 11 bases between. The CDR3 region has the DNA TGTGCCAGTAGCCTGGACTACCAAGAGACCCAGTACTTC. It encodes CASSLDYQETQYF.

This CDR3 is CSARDLGGNGNTIYF. CDR3 coding DNA: TGCAGTGCTAGAGATCTGGGAGGGAATGGAAACACCATATATTTT. The V call is TRBV20-1, the J call TRBJ1-3, with D unresolved. The germline V gene has CDR1 DFQATT and CDR2 SNEGSKA (reference sequence). This CDR3 has 15 amino acids. The germline V and J ends were trimmed by 0 bases and 3 bases, with 12 bases remaining between them.

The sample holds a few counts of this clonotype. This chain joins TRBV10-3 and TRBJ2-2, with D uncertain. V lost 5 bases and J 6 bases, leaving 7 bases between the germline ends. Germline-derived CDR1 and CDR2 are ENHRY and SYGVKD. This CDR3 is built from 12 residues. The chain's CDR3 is CAISRTSGELFF. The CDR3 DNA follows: TGTGCCATCAGTCGGACGTCCGGGGAGCTGTTTTTT.

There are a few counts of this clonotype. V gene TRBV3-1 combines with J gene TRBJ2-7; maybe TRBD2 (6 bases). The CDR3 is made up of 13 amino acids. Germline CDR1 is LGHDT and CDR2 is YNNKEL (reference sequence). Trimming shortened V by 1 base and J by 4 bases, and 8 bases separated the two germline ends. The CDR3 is CASSQGAGYEQYF. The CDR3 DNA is TGTGCCAGCAGCCAAGGGGCGGGGTACGAGCAGTACTTC.

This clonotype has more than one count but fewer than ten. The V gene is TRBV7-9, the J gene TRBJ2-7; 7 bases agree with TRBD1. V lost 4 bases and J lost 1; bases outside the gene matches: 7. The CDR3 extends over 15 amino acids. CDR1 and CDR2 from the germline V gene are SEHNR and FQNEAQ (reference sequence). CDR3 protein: CASSSRGDRSYEQYF. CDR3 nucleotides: TGTGCCAGCAGCTCCCGAGGGGACAGATCCTACGAGCAGTACTTC.

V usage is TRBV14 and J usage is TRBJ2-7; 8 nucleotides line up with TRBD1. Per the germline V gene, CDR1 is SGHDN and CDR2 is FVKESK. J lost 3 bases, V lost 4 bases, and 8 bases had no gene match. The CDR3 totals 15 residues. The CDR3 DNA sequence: TGTGCCAGCAGCCGTGGAAGGACAGGGCGCTACGAGCAGTACTTC. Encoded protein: CASSRGRTGRYEQYF.

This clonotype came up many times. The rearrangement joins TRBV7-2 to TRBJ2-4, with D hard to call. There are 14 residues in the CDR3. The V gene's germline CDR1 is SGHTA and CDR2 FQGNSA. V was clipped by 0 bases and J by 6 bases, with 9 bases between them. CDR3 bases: TGTGCCAGCAGCTTAGCGGGATTTGGAAACATTCAGTACTTC. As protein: CASSLAGFGNIQYF.

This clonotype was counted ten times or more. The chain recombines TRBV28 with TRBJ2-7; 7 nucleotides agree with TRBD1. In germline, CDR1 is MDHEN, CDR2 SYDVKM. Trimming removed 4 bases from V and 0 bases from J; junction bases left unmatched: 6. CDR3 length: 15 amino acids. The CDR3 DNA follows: TGTGCCAGCAGTTCATACAGGGGCAGCTCCTACGAGCAGTACTTC. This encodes CASSSYRGSSYEQYF.

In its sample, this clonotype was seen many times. The CDR3 region is CASSLSARNYEQYF. In DNA form, the CDR3 reads TGTGCCAGCAGTTTATCTGCCAGGAACTACGAGCAGTACTTC. The rearrangement joins TRBV28 to TRBJ2-7, with D hard to call. Germline-derived CDR1 and CDR2 are MDHEN and SYDVKM. V lost 1 base and J lost 3, with 10 bases in between. The CDR3 is made up of 14 amino acids.

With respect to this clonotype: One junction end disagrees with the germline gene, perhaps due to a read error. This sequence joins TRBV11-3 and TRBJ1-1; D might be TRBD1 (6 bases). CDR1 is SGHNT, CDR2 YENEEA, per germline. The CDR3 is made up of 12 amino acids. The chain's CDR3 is CASSLWDTEASF. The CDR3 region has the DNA TGTGCCAGCAGCTTGTGGGACACTGAAGCTTCCTTT.

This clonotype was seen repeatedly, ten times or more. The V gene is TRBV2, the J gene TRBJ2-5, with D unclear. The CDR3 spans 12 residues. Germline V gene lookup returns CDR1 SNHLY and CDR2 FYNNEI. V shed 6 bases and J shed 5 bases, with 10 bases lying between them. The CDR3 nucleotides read TGTGCCAGCAGGCACGGTTGGGAGACCCAGTACTTC. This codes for CASRHGWETQYF.

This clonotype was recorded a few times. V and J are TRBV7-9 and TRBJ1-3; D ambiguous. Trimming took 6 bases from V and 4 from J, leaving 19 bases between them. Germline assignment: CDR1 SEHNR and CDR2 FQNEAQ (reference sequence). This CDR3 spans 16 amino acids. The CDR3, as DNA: TGTGCCAGCAGTGCTCGGGCCGCCGCGCTCGGAAACACCATATATTTT. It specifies CASSARAAALGNTIYF.

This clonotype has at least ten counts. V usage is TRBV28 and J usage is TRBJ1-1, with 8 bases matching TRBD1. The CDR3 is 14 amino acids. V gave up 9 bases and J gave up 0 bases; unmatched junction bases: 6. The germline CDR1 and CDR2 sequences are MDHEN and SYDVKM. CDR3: CASSAGGVNTEAFF. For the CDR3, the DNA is TGTGCCAGTTCGGCAGGGGGCGTGAACACTGAAGCTTTCTTT.